The rows below give T cell receptor beta chains drawn from one sample of a study of beta chain features in type 1 diabetes. Measured with immunoSEQ multiplex PCR; TCRdb has only the in-frame clones, and not every one. The sample holds about 470,000 clones; about 29% are singletons and the top ten take more than 0.055%. The source material was naive CD4+ T cells from blood. The receptor set was obtained from a man between 18 and 29 years old in good health. CDR3s leave out the opening cysteine and the closing phenylalanine or tryptophan.

TRBV30,TRBJ2-3,AWSTTDTQY
TRBV5-4,TRBJ2-1,ASRDYTGGGYNEQF
TRBV29-1,TRBJ1-1,SVARVTEAF
TRBV6-1,TRBJ2-2,ASMMGAGPGELF
TRBV4-3,TRBJ1-5,ASSQDVLEPQH
TRBV25-1,TRBJ1-5,ASRGDRGGNQPQH
TRBV6-6,TRBJ1-1,ASTSDRANTEAF
TRBV10-3,TRBJ2-7,ATMTRVSSYEQY
TRBV29-1,TRBJ2-7,SVWTGTYEQY
TRBV18,TRBJ2-1,ASSPQGGVNEQF
TRBV9,TRBJ2-7,ASSKGQGAYEQY
TRBV7-9,TRBJ2-5,ASSLRIQETQY
TRBV7-2,TRBJ2-4,ASSLTSGSNIQY
TRBV28,TRBJ2-1,AHWDRGYNEQF
TRBV2,TRBJ1-1,ASSGGLYTEAF
TRBV5-1,TRBJ2-1,ASSLGGDAYNEQF
TRBV5-1,TRBJ1-2,ASSLVGDYGYT
TRBV10-3,TRBJ2-5,AISEGWTEQETQY
TRBV7-9,TRBJ2-1,ASSLGAGTSGRNEQF
TRBV7-2,TRBJ2-3,ASSLVGTEDTQY
TRBV5-1,TRBJ2-1,ASSPGTGDNEQF
TRBV18,TRBJ2-1,ASSPIPTGGKDEQF
TRBV6-6,TRBJ2-4,ASSYPGDTKNIQY
TRBV28,TRBJ2-5,ASSLRGPQETQY
TRBV18,TRBJ2-7,ASSPSESYEQY
TRBV9,TRBJ2-1,ASSVASGRAGSYNEQF
TRBV5-1,TRBJ1-4,ASSLEGQGGKLF
TRBV5-1,TRBJ2-3,ASSLEQGGTDTQY
TRBV6-5,TRBJ2-7,ASRPGQASYEQY
TRBV7-2,TRBJ1-1,ASSIRTGNTEAF
TRBV4-1,TRBJ2-3,ASSFPSPTPGQPTDTDTQY
TRBV13,TRBJ2-1,ASSFPSGRAYNEQF
TRBV7-2,TRBJ2-7,ASSSDRGVYEQY
TRBV7-2,TRBJ2-2,ASSFGGYTGELF
TRBV4-3,TRBJ2-2,ASSQAALAPGELF
TRBV6-5,TRBJ2-5,ASSYRGRETQY
TRBV7-6,TRBJ2-7,ASTLSGTDGRQY
TRBV29-1,TRBJ2-2,SVGTGANTGELF
TRBV5-6,TRBJ1-4,ASSFKPGRSHEKLF
TRBV11-2,TRBJ2-3,ASSPTDPDTQY
TRBV10-3,TRBJ2-1,AISDVTGDPYNEQF
TRBV7-2,TRBJ2-1,ASSFSLAGYNEQF
TRBV6-4,TRBJ2-3,ASSDQSYASGKQY
TRBV30,TRBJ2-3,AWANRGDTQY
TRBV15,TRBJ1-1,ATSRGDSLNTEAF
TRBV7-2,TRBJ2-5,ASSKTRVQETQY
TRBV25-1,TRBJ2-3,ASSEPGGSTDTQY
TRBV14,TRBJ1-1,ASSRVGGMNTEAF
TRBV11-1,TRBJ1-2,ASSWDGYGYT
TRBV7-6,TRBJ2-7,ASSLGAPRGGWEQY
TRBV10-3,TRBJ2-3,AISIYRGVGNTQY
TRBV28,TRBJ2-7,ASSPGPESYEQY
TRBV7-9,TRBJ2-5,ATRTSGTQETQY
TRBV5-1,TRBJ2-7,ASSYAGTNEQY
TRBV6-6,TRBJ1-4,ASSTTGRTNEKLF
TRBV5-1,TRBJ2-5,ASSFDVLQETQY
TRBV30,TRBJ2-1,AWSLDRGGYNEQF
TRBV4-1,TRBJ1-3,ASSQELRNTIY
TRBV5-1,TRBJ2-7,ASSPASGPSSYEQY
TRBV2,TRBJ2-1,ASSGLAYNEQF